Following are 30 T cell receptor beta chains from one sample sequenced in a study of T-cell memory formation after mild COVID-19. MiXCR, run by TCRdb on the 5' RACE reads, gives a single entry per CDR3 protein. This repertoire shows 350,000 to 500,000 distinct CDR3 sequences, about a sixth found once; its top ten account for about 22%. The sequenced sample was PBMCs or a T cell subset sorted from them (not recorded which). The receptors were sampled from a young man who had mild COVID-19 (a few samples of this study predate the infection). Cell type and time point are not known.

This clonotype was observed many times. CDR3 in DNA: TGTGCCAGCAGCTTGAACAGCGGAATCTCTGGGGCCAACGTCCTGACTTTC. Its translation is CASSLNSGISGANVLTF. The V and J genes are TRBV7-3 and TRBJ2-6; possible D gene TRBD2, 5 bases. The V and J ends lost 3 bases and 0 bases respectively, with 12 bases between them. Looked up from germline, CDR1 is SGHTA and CDR2 is FQGTGA. This CDR3 spans 17 amino acids.

The J gene is TRBJ1-5, the V gene TRBV20-1, with D unclear. V was trimmed by 6 bases and J by 5 bases, leaving 17 bases between them. Germline lookup yields CDR1 DFQATT and CDR2 SNEGSKA (reference sequence). This CDR3 contains 14 residues. CDR3 bases: TGCAGTGCCCAACATGAACCGCAGGATCAGCCCCAGCATTTT. It is translated as CSAQHEPQDQPQHF.

In this sample, this clonotype turned up a few times. The CDR3 region is CASSESGLSYNEQFF. In DNA, the CDR3 is TGTGCCAGCAGTGAATCTGGGCTCTCCTACAATGAGCAGTTCTTC. This chain connects TRBV2 to TRBJ2-1; D unclear. V lost 2 bases and J lost 0, with 8 bases in between. Germline V gives CDR1 SNHLY, CDR2 FYNNEI. The CDR3 totals 15 residues.

This chain connects TRBV7-9 to TRBJ1-1; D possibly corresponds to TRBD1 (5 bases). Germline-derived CDR1 and CDR2 are SEHNR and FQNEAQ (reference sequence). This CDR3 contains 12 residues. Trimming cost V 5 bases and J 8 bases, with 12 bases left between them. The CDR3 bases are TGTGCCAGCAGCCCGAGACAGACCGAAGCTTTCTTT. Residues: CASSPRQTEAFF.

V is TRBV5-8 and J is TRBJ1-1, with TRBD1 identical over 9 bases. After removal of 2 bases from V and 9 bases from J, the junction contained 11 bases not matched to a gene. Germline V lookup: CDR1 SGHTS, CDR2 YDEGEE. The CDR3 runs to 15 residues. The CDR3 protein is CASSLTQGAPPKAFF. CDR3 sequence (DNA): TGTGCCAGCAGCTTAACACAGGGGGCCCCTCCAAAAGCTTTCTTT. Full variable domain (remainder filled in from reference TRBV5-8 and TRBJ1-1): EAGVTQSPTHLIKTRGQQATLRCSPISGHTSVYWYQQALGLGLQFLLWYDEGEERNRGNFPPRFSGRQFPNYSSELNVNALELEDSALYLCASSLTQGAPPKAFFGQGTRLTVV.

J is TRBJ2-3 and V is TRBV9, with D possibly TRBD1 on 5 matching bases. V dropped 0 bases and J dropped 4 bases, with 15 bases sitting between them. The germline V gene has CDR1 SGDLS and CDR2 YYNGEE. The CDR3 length is 16 residues. In nucleotides, the CDR3 is TGTGCCAGCAGCGTAGGTCCGACGCCACAGGCAGATACGCAGTATTTT. Amino acid sequence: CASSVGPTPQADTQYF.

The genes are TRBV4-1 and TRBJ2-1; no firm D call. The V gene lost 8 bases and the J gene lost 5 bases, with 4 bases spanning the gap. Germline lookup yields CDR1 MGHRA and CDR2 YSYEKL. The CDR3 contains 10 residues. CDR3 sequence reads: CASGDNEQFF. In nucleotides, the CDR3 is TGCGCCAGCGGGGACAATGAGCAGTTCTTC.

This clonotype occurred many times. The chain joins TRBV12-3 or TRBV12-4 to TRBJ1-2; D is undetermined. The V and J ends lost 2 bases and 8 bases respectively, with 6 bases between them. The CDR3 runs 11 residues. CDR3 in amino acids: CASSLLGGYTF. Here the CDR3 DNA reads TGTGCCAGCAGTTTATTGGGAGGCTACACCTTC.

The chain is built from TRBV18 and TRBJ2-7; D is unresolved. V shed 3 bases and J shed 5 bases, with 11 bases lying between them. The germline CDR1 and CDR2 sequences are KGHSH and LQKENI. The CDR3 runs to 13 residues. The CDR3 DNA follows: TGTGCCAGCTCACCGACGCGGTCTGACGAGCAGTACGTC. This gives the protein CASSPTRSDEQYV.

This clonotype showed up just a few times. The chain couples TRBV29-1 to TRBJ1-5; 12 bases line up with TRBD1. The J segment lost 6 bases and the V segment lost 6 bases, leaving 3 bases of the junction unmatched. The CDR3 contains 13 residues. Looked up from germline, CDR1 is SQVTM and CDR2 is ANQGSEA. The chain's CDR3 is CSVGTGGIQPQHF. For the CDR3, the DNA is TGCAGCGTGGGGACAGGGGGCATTCAGCCCCAGCATTTT.

The chain recombines TRBV6-5 with TRBJ1-4; TRBD1 aligns across 9 bases. V trimming: 6 bases; J trimming: 5 bases; junction bases outside the gene matches: 4. CDR1 MNHEY and CDR2 SVGAGI come from the germline V gene. The CDR3 covers 14 residues. CDR3 coding DNA: TGTGCCAGCAGCCGGGACAGGGAAAATGAAAAACTGTTTTTT. Translating it yields CASSRDRENEKLFF.

A few counts support this clonotype. The V gene is TRBV10-3, the J gene TRBJ2-3; a weak D match, TRBD2 (5 bases). Trimming removed 2 bases from V and 6 bases from J, with 12 bases in between. This CDR3 has 14 amino acids. Germline loops: CDR1 ENHRY, CDR2 SYGVKD. This chain's CDR3 is CAISEGLAGDTQYF. The CDR3, as DNA: TGTGCCATCAGTGAGGGGCTAGCTGGGGATACGCAGTATTTT.

The chain carries TRBV7-3 and TRBJ2-5, with TRBD1 matching over 9 bases. This CDR3 spans 15 amino acids. Germline V lookup: CDR1 SGHTA, CDR2 FQGTGA. Germline trimming cut 5 bases from V and 0 bases from J; bases unmatched to any gene: 4. This chain's CDR3 is CASSAGQGNQETQYF. CDR3 coding DNA: TGTGCCAGCAGCGCTGGACAGGGGAACCAAGAGACCCAGTACTTC.

This chain links TRBV7-9 with TRBJ1-1, with D possibly TRBD1 on 5 matching bases. Germline assignment: CDR1 SEHNR and CDR2 FQNEAQ (reference sequence). V gave up 2 bases and J gave up 1 base, with 8 bases separating them. There are 14 residues in the CDR3. The CDR3 loop is CASSLSQGNTEAFF. DNA for the CDR3: TGTGCCAGCAGCTTATCTCAGGGGAACACTGAAGCTTTCTTT. Looking up the rest from reference TRBV7-9 and TRBJ1-1 gives the full variable domain: DTGVSQNPRHKITKRGQNVTFRCDPISEHNRLYWYRQTLGQGPEFLTYFQNEAQLEKSRLLSDRFSAERPKGSFSTLEIQRTEQGDSAMYLCASSLSQGNTEAFFGQGTRLTVV.

This chain connects TRBV11-2 to TRBJ2-5; 8 nucleotides line up with TRBD2. Germline-derived CDR1 and CDR2 are SGHAT and FQNNGV. The CDR3 contains 15 residues. Trimming removed 4 bases from V and 4 bases from J; junction bases left unmatched: 8. CDR3 region: CASSSAGAGGETQYF. The DNA for the CDR3 is TGTGCCAGCAGCTCCGCCGGGGCGGGGGGAGAGACCCAGTACTTC.

This clonotype was seen more than once but under ten times. This chain connects TRBV20-1 to TRBJ1-2, with D unclear. Germline-derived CDR1 and CDR2 are DFQATT and SNEGSKA (reference sequence). V lost 1 base and J 4 bases, leaving 10 bases between the germline ends. The CDR3 covers 13 residues. The DNA of the CDR3 is TGCAGTGCTAGAGTTCGGATCACCTATGGCTACACCTTC. Its protein product is CSARVRITYGYTF.

This clonotype has a handful of counts. The chain joins TRBV4-3 to TRBJ2-1; D is possibly TRBD2 (5 bases). In germline, CDR1 is LGHNA, CDR2 YSLEER. This CDR3 is 14 amino acids long. V lost 0 bases and J lost 8, with 11 bases in between. The chain's CDR3 is CASSQDRGWDEQFF. Here the CDR3 DNA reads TGCGCCAGCAGCCAAGATCGGGGATGGGATGAGCAGTTCTTC.

This clonotype showed up just a few times. CDR3 sequence reads: CASSPRDKLANYGYTF. Written as DNA, the CDR3 is TGTGCCAGCAGCCCCCGGGACAAGTTAGCTAACTATGGCTACACCTTC. The V gene is TRBV7-9, the J gene TRBJ1-2; maybe TRBD1 (6 bases). Germline V lookup: CDR1 SEHNR, CDR2 FQNEAQ (reference sequence). V was clipped by 5 bases and J by 0 bases, with 16 bases between them. The CDR3 sequence is 16 residues long.

This clonotype has just a few counts. V is TRBV4-2 and J is TRBJ2-3; a weak D match, TRBD2 (7 bases). The CDR3 sequence is 17 residues long. V lost 1 base to trimming and J lost 5 bases, with 19 bases between them. Looked up from germline, CDR1 is LGHNA and CDR2 is YNFKEQ. The CDR3 protein is CASSQGEGGPSLDTQYF. The CDR3, as DNA: TGTGCCAGCAGCCAAGGAGAGGGGGGGCCGAGTTTAGATACGCAGTATTTT.

The rearrangement links TRBV4-3 to TRBJ2-1; 7 bases are shared with TRBD2. CDR1 is LGHNA and CDR2 is YSLEER in the germline V gene. There are 18 residues in the CDR3. J was trimmed by 0 bases and V by 0 bases; bases with no gene match: 8. The CDR3 DNA reads TGCGCCAGCAGCCAAGACATCTACGGGGAGGGCTCCTACAATGAGCAGTTCTTC. It encodes CASSQDIYGEGSYNEQFF.

This clonotype was picked up a small number of times. A junction end diverges from the germline sequence, so it may reflect a read error. The rearrangement joins TRBV7-2 to TRBJ2-3; 7 bases align to TRBD2. The CDR3 is 13 amino acids. CDR1 is SGHTA and CDR2 is FQGNSA in the germline V gene. The CDR3 loop is CASTLRGADTQYF. In DNA form, the CDR3 reads TGTGCCAGCACCTTACGGGGGGCAGATACGCAGTATTTT.

The gene calls are TRBV10-2 and TRBJ1-6; 7 positions agree with TRBD1. The CDR3 runs to 14 residues. The V segment lost 11 bases and the J segment 8 bases; nucleotides outside the gene matches: 12. CDR1 WSHSY and CDR2 SAAADI come from the germline V gene. CDR3: CAATGTDQYSPLHF. Here the CDR3 DNA reads TGCGCCGCAACCGGGACAGATCAGTATTCACCCCTCCACTTT.

The V gene is TRBV4-1, the J gene TRBJ1-5; TRBD1 might be the D (6 bases). V was clipped by 1 base and J by 11 bases, with 18 bases between them. CDR1 and CDR2 from the germline V gene are MGHRA and YSYEKL. The CDR3 loop spans 15 amino acids. Here the CDR3 reads CASSQGGGIQSAQHF. CDR3 nucleotides: TGCGCCAGCAGCCAAGGAGGGGGGATCCAATCAGCCCAGCATTTT.

The CDR3 DNA reads as TGCAGCATCATGAACACTGAAGCTTTCTTT. This codes for CSIMNTEAFF. V is TRBV29-1 and J is TRBJ1-1; no clear D gene. The V end lost 8 bases, the J end lost 0 bases, and 4 bases lay between the germline ends. This CDR3 comprises 10 residues. Germline V gene data show CDR1 as SQVTM and CDR2 as ANQGSEA.

This clonotype came up many times. This rearrangement joins TRBV28 to TRBJ1-1, with D tentatively TRBD1 (6 bases). Deletions cut 7 bases from V and 8 bases from J, with 14 bases between. Germline V gene lookup returns CDR1 MDHEN and CDR2 SYDVKM. This CDR3 region has 12 residues. This chain's CDR3 is CASISPGGEAFF. The CDR3 bases are TGTGCCAGCATCTCACCGGGGGGCGAAGCTTTCTTT.

The gene calls are TRBV11-3 and TRBJ2-2, with 9 bases aligning to TRBD2. V shed 5 bases, J shed 0 bases, and the junction held 13 bases outside the gene matches. The germline V gene has CDR1 SGHNT and CDR2 YENEEA. The CDR3 loop spans 19 amino acids. The CDR3 reads CASSPRAGSGGSNTGELFF. The CDR3 coding sequence is TGTGCCAGCAGCCCGAGGGCGGGTAGCGGGGGCTCGAACACCGGGGAGCTGTTTTTT.

This clonotype came up a few times. V gene TRBV9 combines with J gene TRBJ1-5, with no clear D. The CDR3 sequence is 14 residues long. Trimming removed 0 bases at V and 7 bases at J, with 11 bases between. Looked up from germline, CDR1 is SGDLS and CDR2 is YYNGEE. Here the CDR3 DNA reads TGTGCCAGCAGCGTAGCCCCCGGGTTCCAGCCCCAGCATTTT. It is translated as CASSVAPGFQPQHF.

This chain links TRBV4-1 with TRBJ1-2, with 9 bases aligning to TRBD1. Germline loops: CDR1 MGHRA, CDR2 YSYEKL. The CDR3 totals 15 residues. V dropped 0 bases and J dropped 8; count of bases not matched to a gene: 7. The CDR3: CASSQEWGQGAGYTF. The DNA for the CDR3 is TGCGCCAGCAGCCAAGAATGGGGACAGGGAGCCGGCTACACCTTC.

In its sample, this clonotype was seen a few times. This chain joins TRBV12-3 or TRBV12-4 and TRBJ2-1; the match to TRBD2 covers 9 bases. There are 14 residues in the CDR3. J lost 7 bases, V lost 8 bases, and 9 bases had no gene match. This chain's CDR3 is CASSRGGGMNEQFF. CDR3 in DNA: TGTGCCAGCTCCCGCGGGGGGGGTATGAATGAGCAGTTCTTC.

The chain joins TRBV5-1 to TRBJ2-4; 7 bases align to TRBD1. From germline, CDR1 is SGHRS and CDR2 YFSETQ. The CDR3 loop spans 15 amino acids. V was clipped by 3 bases and J by 4 bases; unmatched bases: 7. The CDR3 DNA reads as TGCGCCAGCAGCTCGGGACAGAGAGTTAAAAACATTCAGTACTTC. This translates into CASSSGQRVKNIQYF.